In its sample, the clone carrying this TCR beta chain was seen a few times. Deletions cut 7 bases from V and 5 bases from J, with 18 bases between. CDR1 is MNHEY, CDR2 SMNVEV, per germline (reference sequence). CDR3 size: 14 residues. The record originates from a study of control samples from healthy donors and cancer patients. Clones were sequenced by immunoSEQ multiplex PCR, and TCRdb holds only the in-frame ones, with some missing. This sample has some 89,000 clones, with under 90% found just once. The sequencing sample was made of blood. The chain has TRBV27 and TRBJ2-7, with D perhaps assigned TRBD1 or TRBD2 (6 bases each). The source is a woman between 40 and 50 years old in good health. The CDR3 DNA reads TGTGCCAGCATCCCTATAGGGGGGCGAGACGAGCAGTACTTC. Translating it yields CASIPIGGRDEQYF.